Here is one T cell receptor beta chain with its context. The clone's antigen remains unknown. No base qualities exist here, and no much larger clone lies one base off it. This sample stems from a study of shared clonotypes between healthy human individuals (dated by TCRdb to the early 2020s). General notes on the study: A couple of women and a few men aged 18 to 49 years were included in the cohort. Per donor, three plates each were used for CD4 naive and CD4 memory, two for CD8 naive, and one for CD8 memory. To estimate repertoire size and how much clonotypes are shared between individuals, the study performed deep sequencing of blood TCR repertoires from five healthy adults. To increase sequencing depth and limit assay-specific biases, different laboratories used diverse techniques to prepare libraries and sequence TCR repertoires. Each donor's leukapheresis produced roughly between about 0.85 and 10 billion PBMCs.

TCR CDR3 regions were amplified from genomic DNA by multiplex PCR using the deep immunoSEQ assay. Extracted genomic DNA from each cell subset was distributed evenly across all wells of several immunoSEQ 96-well plates, and each plate was treated as a replicate. For sorted subsets, each replicate PCR was loaded with around 220 ng genomic DNA, equivalent to about 33,000 T cell genomes. The purified libraries were quantified using a Qubit 3.0 fluorometer, sized with a Bioanalyzer 2100, and then quantified again using the KAPA Library Quantification kit. Every immunoSEQ 96-well plate was sequenced on a dedicated single-read 150-cycle Illumina NextSeq 550 flow cell. As for the authors' bioinformatics: The immunoSEQ output contained only junctional sequences without quality scores, so filtering could not match that applied to full-length reads. Sequences were annotated with PyIR, a Python wrapper for IgBLAST v1.9, and V/J genes and CDR3 were assigned using IMGT germline references. Reads were filtered out if the reads had weak V/J assignments (E-value above 1e-6), no CDR3, stop codons, out-of-frame junctions, or ambiguous translated residues. V3J clonotypes were defined by identical inferred V gene, J gene, and CDR3 amino acid sequence. Percentage overlap between repertoires was calculated by dividing the number of shared unique clonotypes by the size of the smaller repertoire. Repertoire richness was assessed with RTK rarefaction, the Chao1 estimator, and Recon v2.1 estimates of unobserved clonotypes. OLGA was used to compute generation probabilities for all TCRbeta clonotypes that the gDNA method yielded from a handful of donors. Drawn from immuneACCESS, this table holds only the in-frame rearrangements with V and J called that TCRdb kept. Clones are partly lost; checked studies trace under half to an unresolved V gene and leave the rest unexplained. The D gene and trimming were derived from the DNA, and the V and J assignments and clone size from that table. Here the sample has about 2.4 million clones; under 95% occur a single time. The ten largest clones take up 0.35% to 0.45% of the sample.

Paper-wide results and their limitations: Across four donors, approximately 5% of naive CD4, more than 3% of naive CD8, 2.3% of memory CD4, and around 0.4% of memory CD8 clonotypes were shared. Sampling was limited to blood, and TCR repertoires in tissue likely differ from TCR repertoires in blood. Rarefaction of sorted-subset datasets indicated incomplete sequencing despite the large sequencing depth. Naive subsets generally had larger estimated clonotype richness than memory subsets. Compared with non-shared clonotypes, clonotypes shared by all four sorted-subset donors had higher generation probabilities. Because the study included only a small number of donors, the genetic and exposure-history diversity represented was limited. Pairwise subsampling led to the expectation that sequencing depth would affect the degree of clonotype sharing among donors.

Healthy HIV-negative adults with no recently reported acute infections or vaccinations were included as donors. All donors were Caucasian adults living in Nashville, Tennessee, USA. Magnetic negative selection was used to enrich CD4+ T cells, after which naive cells were positively selected on CD45RA and the negative fraction became the memory subset. Blood was collected by leukapheresis, and PBMCs were isolated by Ficoll-Histopaque density gradient centrifugation and then cryopreserved in liquid nitrogen vapor phase. Analytical flow cytometry was used to check the purity and quantity of each magnetically sorted T cell population. Genomic DNA was isolated from each sorted fraction and quantified by UV absorbance on a Nanodrop 2000c. Cut back by 8 bases and 0 bases, the V and J ends lie 13 bases apart. The CDR3 measures 14 amino acids from cysteine to phenylalanine. Of the read, only the CDR3 DNA is kept; its 42 bases are in frame from base 1. CDR1 is given as SGHRS and CDR2 as YFSETQ, both from the germline V gene.

The V and J segments used are TRBV5-1 and TRBJ2-3; the D gene assignment is ambiguous. Sequencing was carried out using naive CD4+ T cells from PBMCs. The sample's cell subset or site label, decoded: CD45RA+ positively selected. This receptor was obtained from a man aged 18 to 30 in good health. Some clones in this sample may be carry-over from other donors' samples. In nucleotides, the sequence is TGCGCCAGTGCGGACGGATCTAGCACAGATACGCAGTATTTT. This codes for CASADGSSTDTQYF.